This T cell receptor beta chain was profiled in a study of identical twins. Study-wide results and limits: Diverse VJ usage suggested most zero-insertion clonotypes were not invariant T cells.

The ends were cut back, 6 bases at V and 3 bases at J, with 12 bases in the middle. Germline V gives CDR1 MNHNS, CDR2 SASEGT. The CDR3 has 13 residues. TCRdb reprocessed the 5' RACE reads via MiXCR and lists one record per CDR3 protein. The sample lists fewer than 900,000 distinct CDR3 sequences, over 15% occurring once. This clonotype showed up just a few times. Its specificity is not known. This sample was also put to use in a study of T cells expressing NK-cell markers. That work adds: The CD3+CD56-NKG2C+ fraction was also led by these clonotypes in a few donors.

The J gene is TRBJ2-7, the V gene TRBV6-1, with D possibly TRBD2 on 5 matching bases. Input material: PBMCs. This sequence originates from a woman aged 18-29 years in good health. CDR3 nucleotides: TGTGCCAGCAGCCGGAGACGGGACTACGAGCAGTACTTC. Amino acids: CASSRRRDYEQYF.